The subject of this entry is one TCR beta chain. The planned depth of sequencing spanned 1 in 200,000 to 1 in 1 million T cells. Method: immunoSEQ multiplex PCR; TCRdb's copy keeps in-frame clones and lacks some. The repertoire holds just over 200,000 clones, with 70% as singletons. The data were obtained in a study of cytotoxic CD8 clonotypes in ibrutinib-treated CLL. On the study more broadly: Researchers reported more than nine relapsed/refractory and roughly 15 treatment-naive patients, fewer than 18 of them IGHV unmutated.

Cryopreserved PBMCs yielded approximately 1.9 micrograms of genomic DNA for TCR beta libraries. V was clipped by 4 bases and J by 5 bases, with 15 bases between them. This CDR3 is built from 14 residues. Per germline, CDR1 SGHNT and CDR2 YYREEE (reference sequence). The chain combines TRBV5-4 with TRBJ2-5; TRBD2 might be the D (5 bases). This specimen consisted of PBMCs, obtained after 12 months of ibrutinib treatment. The TCR originated in a human donor with chronic lymphocytic leukemia. This CDR3 reads CASSVGSQRETQYF. Written as DNA, the CDR3 is TGTGCCAGCAGCGTGGGATCCCAGCGGGAGACCCAGTACTTC.